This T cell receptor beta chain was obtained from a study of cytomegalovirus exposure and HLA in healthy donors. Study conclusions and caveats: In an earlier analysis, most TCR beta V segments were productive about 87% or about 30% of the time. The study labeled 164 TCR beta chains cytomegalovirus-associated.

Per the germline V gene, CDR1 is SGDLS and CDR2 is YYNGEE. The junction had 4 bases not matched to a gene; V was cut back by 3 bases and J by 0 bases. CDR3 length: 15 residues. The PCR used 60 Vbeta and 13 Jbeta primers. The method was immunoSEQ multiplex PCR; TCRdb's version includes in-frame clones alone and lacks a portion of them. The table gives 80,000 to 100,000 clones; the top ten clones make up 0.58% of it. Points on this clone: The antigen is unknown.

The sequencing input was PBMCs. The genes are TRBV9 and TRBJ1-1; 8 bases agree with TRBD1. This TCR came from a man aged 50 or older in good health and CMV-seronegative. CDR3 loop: CASSAPDRVNTEAFF. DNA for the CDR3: TGTGCCAGCAGCGCCCCGGACAGGGTGAACACTGAAGCTTTCTTT. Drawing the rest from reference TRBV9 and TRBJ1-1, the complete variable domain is DSGVTQTPKHLITATGQRVTLRCSPRSGDLSVYWYQQSLDQGLQFLIQYYNGEERAKGNILERFSAQQFPDLHSELNLSSLELGDSALYFCASSAPDRVNTEAFFGQGTRLTVV.